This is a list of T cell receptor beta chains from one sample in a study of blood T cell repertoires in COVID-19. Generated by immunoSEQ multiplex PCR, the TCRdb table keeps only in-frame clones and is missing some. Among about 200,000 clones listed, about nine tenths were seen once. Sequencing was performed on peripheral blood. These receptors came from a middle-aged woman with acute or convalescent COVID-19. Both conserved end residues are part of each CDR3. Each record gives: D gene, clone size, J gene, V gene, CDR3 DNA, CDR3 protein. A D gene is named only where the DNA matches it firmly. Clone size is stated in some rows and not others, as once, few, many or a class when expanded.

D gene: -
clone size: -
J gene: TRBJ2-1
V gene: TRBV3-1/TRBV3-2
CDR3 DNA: TGTGCCAGCAGCCACCGCACTAGAGGGCCCTACAATGAGCAGTTCTTC
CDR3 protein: CASSHRTRGPYNEQFF

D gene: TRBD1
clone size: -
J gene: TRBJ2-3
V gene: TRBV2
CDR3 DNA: TGTGCCAGGGGGGCGGACAGGGGTGTTGGCACAGATACGCAGTATTTT
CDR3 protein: CARGADRGVGTDTQYF

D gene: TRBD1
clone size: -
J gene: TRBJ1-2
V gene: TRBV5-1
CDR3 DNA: TGCGCCAGCAGAGGAGGGGGCAGGATCTATGGCTACACCTTC
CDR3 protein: CASRGGGRIYGYTF

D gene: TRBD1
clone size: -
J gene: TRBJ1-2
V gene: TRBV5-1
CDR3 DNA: TGCGCCAGCAGCTTGCAGGGGGCAGAGGGCTACACCTTC
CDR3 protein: CASSLQGAEGYTF

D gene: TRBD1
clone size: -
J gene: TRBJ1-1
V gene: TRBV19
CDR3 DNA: TGTGCCAGCCGGCCGGGTATGGACAGGGACCACTATGAAGCTTTCTTT
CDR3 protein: CASRPGMDRDHYEAFF

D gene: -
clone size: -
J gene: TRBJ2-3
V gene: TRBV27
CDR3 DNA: TGTGCCAGCAGTTTATCGGGGGCTCGCACAGATACGCAGTATTTT
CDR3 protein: CASSLSGARTDTQYF

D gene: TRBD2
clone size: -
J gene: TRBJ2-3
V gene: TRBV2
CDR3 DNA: TGTGCCAGCACCCAAATTAAGCGGGGGGTAGATACGCAGTATTTT
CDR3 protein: CASTQIKRGVDTQYF

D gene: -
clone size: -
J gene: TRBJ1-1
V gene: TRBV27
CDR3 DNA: TGTGCCAGCAGTACTCTCATGGGGGGGCGAAAAGCTTTCTTT
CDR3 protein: CASSTLMGGRKAFF

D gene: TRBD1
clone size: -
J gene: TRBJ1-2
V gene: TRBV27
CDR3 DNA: TGTGCCAGCCGCACAGGGGTTTCGAGAGGCTACACCTTC
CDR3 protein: CASRTGVSRGYTF

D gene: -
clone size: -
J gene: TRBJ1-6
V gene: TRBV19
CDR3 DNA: TGTGCCAGTAGTGTTGAACAGAATTCACCCCTCCACTTT
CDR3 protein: CASSVEQNSPLHF

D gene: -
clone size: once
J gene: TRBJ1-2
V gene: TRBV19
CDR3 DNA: TGTGCCAGTAGTATCACGGGGGTAAGCAACTATGGCTACACCTTC
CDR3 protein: CASSITGVSNYGYTF

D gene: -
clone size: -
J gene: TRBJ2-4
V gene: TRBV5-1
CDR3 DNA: TGCGCCAGCAGCTTGGAGGGGCGTTCTTATGTCAAAAACATTCAGTACTTC
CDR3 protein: CASSLEGRSYVKNIQYF

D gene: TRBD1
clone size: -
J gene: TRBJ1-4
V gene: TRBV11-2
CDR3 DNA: TGTGCCAGCAGGGCCGGGACAGCAACTAATGAAAAACTGTTTTTT
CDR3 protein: CASRAGTATNEKLFF

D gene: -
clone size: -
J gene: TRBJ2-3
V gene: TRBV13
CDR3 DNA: TGTGCCAGCAGCCCTCTAGGGGATAGAATTAGCACAGATACGCAGTATTTT
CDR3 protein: CASSPLGDRISTDTQYF

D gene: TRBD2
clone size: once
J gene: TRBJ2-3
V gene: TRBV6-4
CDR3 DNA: TGTGCCAGCAGTGACAATCTAGCGGGGGGGGGCACAGATACGCAGTATTTT
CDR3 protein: CASSDNLAGGGTDTQYF

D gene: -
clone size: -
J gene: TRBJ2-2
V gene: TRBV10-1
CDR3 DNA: TGCGCCAGCAGTATCAGCGACACCGGGGAGCTGTTTTTT
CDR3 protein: CASSISDTGELFF

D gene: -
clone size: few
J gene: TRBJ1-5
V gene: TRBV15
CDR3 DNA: TGTGCCACCAGCAGAGTAAGGAGTTATAGCAATCAGCCCCAGCATTTT
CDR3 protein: CATSRVRSYSNQPQHF

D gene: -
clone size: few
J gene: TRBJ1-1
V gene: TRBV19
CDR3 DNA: TGTGCCAGTAGTATGCAGGGTCTTGCTGAAGCTTTCTTT
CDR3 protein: CASSMQGLAEAFF

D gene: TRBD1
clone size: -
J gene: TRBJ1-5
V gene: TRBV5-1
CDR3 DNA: TGCGCCAGCAGCCCCGACAGGGGTGGGCAGCCCCAGCATTTT
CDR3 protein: CASSPDRGGQPQHF

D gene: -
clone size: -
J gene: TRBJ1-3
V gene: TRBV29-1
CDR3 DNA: TGCAGCGTTTCCCGCGGAAGCTCTGGAAACACCATATATTTT
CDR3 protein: CSVSRGSSGNTIYF

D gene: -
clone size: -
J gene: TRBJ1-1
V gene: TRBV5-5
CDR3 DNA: TGTGCCAGCAGCTTGGCCAGAAACACTGAAGCTTTCTTT
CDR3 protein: CASSLARNTEAFF

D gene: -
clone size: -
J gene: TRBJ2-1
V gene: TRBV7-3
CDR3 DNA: TGTGCCAGCAGCTTGCAGGGGGGTTACAATGAGCAGTTCTTC
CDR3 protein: CASSLQGGYNEQFF

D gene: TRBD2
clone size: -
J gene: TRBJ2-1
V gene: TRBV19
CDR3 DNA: TGTGCCAGTAGACTAGCGGGGGCGCACTACAATGAGCAGTTCTTC
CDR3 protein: CASRLAGAHYNEQFF

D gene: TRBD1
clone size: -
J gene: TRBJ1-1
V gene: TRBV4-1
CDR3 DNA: TGCGCCAGCAGCCAACCACAGGGGACCGGGGCTTTCTTT
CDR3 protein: CASSQPQGTGAFF

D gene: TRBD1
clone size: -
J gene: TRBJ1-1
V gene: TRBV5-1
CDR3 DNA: TGCGCCAGCAGGCCGTTTGACAGGGTGGGAGTGAACACTGAAGCTTTCTTT
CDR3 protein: CASRPFDRVGVNTEAFF

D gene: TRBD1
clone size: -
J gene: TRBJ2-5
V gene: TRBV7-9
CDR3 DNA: TGTGCCAGCAGCTTAAGGAAGACAGGGGAAGAGACCCAGTACTTC
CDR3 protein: CASSLRKTGEETQYF

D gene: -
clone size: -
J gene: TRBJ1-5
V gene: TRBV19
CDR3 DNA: TGTGCCAGTAGTATAGGGCGTACCGGAGATCAGCCCCAGCATTTT
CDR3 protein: CASSIGRTGDQPQHF

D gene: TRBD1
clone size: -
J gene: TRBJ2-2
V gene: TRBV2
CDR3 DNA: TGTGCCAGCAGTGAAACGACAGGGGGCGGTACCGGGGAGCTGTTTTTT
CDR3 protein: CASSETTGGGTGELFF

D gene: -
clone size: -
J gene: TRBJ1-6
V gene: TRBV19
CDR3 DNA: TGTGCCAGTAGTATAGAAAGTACAGGGTTTAACTCACCCCTCCACTTT
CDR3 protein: CASSIESTGFNSPLHF

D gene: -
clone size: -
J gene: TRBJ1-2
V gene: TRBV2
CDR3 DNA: TGTGCCAGCATCCCGAGGGCGGGCTATGGCTACACCTTC
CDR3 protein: CASIPRAGYGYTF

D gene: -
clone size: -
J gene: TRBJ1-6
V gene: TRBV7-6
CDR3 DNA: TGTGCCAGCAGCTTAGTGGAACAGCAAAATTCACCCCTCCACTTT
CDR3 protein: CASSLVEQQNSPLHF

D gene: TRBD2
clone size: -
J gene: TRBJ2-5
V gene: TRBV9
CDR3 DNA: TGTGCCAGCAGCTTGGGACTAGCAGAGACCCAGTACTTC
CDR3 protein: CASSLGLAETQYF

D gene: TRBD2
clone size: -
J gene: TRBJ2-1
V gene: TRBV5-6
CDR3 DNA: TGTGCCAGCAGCGGAGGTGGAGGCAGCGGGGGAAGCAGGGATGAGCAGTTCTTC
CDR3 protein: CASSGGGGSGGSRDEQFF

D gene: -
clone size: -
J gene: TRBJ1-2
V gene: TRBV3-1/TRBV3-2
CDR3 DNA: TGTGCCAGCAGCCAGGGAGGGAACTATGGCTACACCTTC
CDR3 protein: CASSQGGNYGYTF

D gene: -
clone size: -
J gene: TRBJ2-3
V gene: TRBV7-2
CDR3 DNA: TGTGCCAGCAGGAGGGCCGGAGATACGCAGTATTTT
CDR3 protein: CASRRAGDTQYF

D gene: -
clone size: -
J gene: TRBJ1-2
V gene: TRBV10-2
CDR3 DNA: TGCGCCAGCAGTGGATCCACAGGGAACTATGGCTACACCTTC
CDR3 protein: CASSGSTGNYGYTF

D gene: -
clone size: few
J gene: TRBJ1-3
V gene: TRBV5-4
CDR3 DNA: TGTGCCAGCAGCTTAGACAGGAATCGGCGCACCATATATTTT
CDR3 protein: CASSLDRNRRTIYF

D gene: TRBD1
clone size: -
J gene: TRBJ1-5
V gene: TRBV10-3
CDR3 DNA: TGTGCCATCAGTGCGAGGGGACAGGGCTATCAGCCCCAGCATTTT
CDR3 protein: CAISARGQGYQPQHF

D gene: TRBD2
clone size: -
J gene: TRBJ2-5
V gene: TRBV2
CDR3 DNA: TGTGCCAGCAGAGGAACTAGCGGGCAGGTACAAGAGACCCAGTACTTC
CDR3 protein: CASRGTSGQVQETQYF

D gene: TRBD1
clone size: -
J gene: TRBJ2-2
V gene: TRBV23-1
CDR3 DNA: TGCGCCAGCAAGACAGGGGGCTCGAGCGGGGAGCTGTTTTTT
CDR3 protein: CASKTGGSSGELFF

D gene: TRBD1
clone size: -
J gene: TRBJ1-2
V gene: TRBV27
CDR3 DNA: TGTGCCAGCAGTTTATCGATGACAGGGGACTATGGCTACACCTTC
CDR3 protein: CASSLSMTGDYGYTF

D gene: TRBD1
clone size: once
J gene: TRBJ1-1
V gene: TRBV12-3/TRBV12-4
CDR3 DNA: TGTGCCAGCAGTCGACAGGGTGAAGCTTTCTTT
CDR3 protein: CASSRQGEAFF

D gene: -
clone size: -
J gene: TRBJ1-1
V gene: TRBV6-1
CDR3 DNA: TGTGCCAGCAGTGAATTAAGAGCTGAAGCTTTCTTT
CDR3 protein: CASSELRAEAFF

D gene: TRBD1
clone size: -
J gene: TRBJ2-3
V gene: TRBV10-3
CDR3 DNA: TGTGCCATCAGTATAACAGGGGCCACAGATACGCAGTATTTT
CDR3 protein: CAISITGATDTQYF

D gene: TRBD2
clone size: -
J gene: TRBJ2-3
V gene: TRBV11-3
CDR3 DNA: TGTGCCAGCAGCTCCGGGACTAGCGGGGGGGCTCAGGATACGCAGTATTTT
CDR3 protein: CASSSGTSGGAQDTQYF

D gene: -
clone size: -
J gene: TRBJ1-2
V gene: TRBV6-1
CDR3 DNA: TGTGCCAGCAGTGAAGGGCGAAAAGTCCTTTCCGGGGAACGTGGCTACACCTTC
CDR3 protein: CASSEGRKVLSGERGYTF

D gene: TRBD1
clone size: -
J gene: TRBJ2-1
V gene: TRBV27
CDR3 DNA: TGTGCCAGCACTGGCCCGACAGGGTTGTACAATGAGCAGTTCTTC
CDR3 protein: CASTGPTGLYNEQFF

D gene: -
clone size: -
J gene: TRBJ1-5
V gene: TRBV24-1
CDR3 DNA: TGTGCCACCTCCAACACGTATAGCAATCAGCCCCAGCATTTT
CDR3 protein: CATSNTYSNQPQHF

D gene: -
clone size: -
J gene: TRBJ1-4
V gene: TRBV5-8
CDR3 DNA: TGTGCCAGCAGCCGAGGACAGATTCGGGACCAACTGTTTTTT
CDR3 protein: CASSRGQIRDQLFF

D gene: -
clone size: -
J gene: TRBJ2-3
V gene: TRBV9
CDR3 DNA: TGTGCCAGCAGCGTAGGGGGAAGGGGAACAGATACGCAGTATTTT
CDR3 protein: CASSVGGRGTDTQYF

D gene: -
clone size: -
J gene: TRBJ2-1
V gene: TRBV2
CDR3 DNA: TGTGCCAGCAGTCGGGAAAGCTCCTACAATGAGCAGTTCTTC
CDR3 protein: CASSRESSYNEQFF

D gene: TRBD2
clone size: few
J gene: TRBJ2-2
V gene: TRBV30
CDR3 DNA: TGTGCCTTGACTAGCGGGAACACCGGGGAGCTGTTTTTT
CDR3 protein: CALTSGNTGELFF